This TCR beta chain was identified during a study of blood T cell repertoires in COVID-19. Study at large: COVID-19 samples from acute and convalescent phases originated in the United States, Italy and Spain. PBMCs, B-cell-depleted T cells, or T cells provided the cDNA or gDNA that made up the material.

The V gene lost 5 bases and the J gene lost 3 bases, with 4 bases spanning the gap. Per the germline V gene, CDR1 is SGHAT and CDR2 is FQNNGV. This CDR3 region has 12 residues. In its sample, this clone was seen once. Sequenced by immunoSEQ multiplex PCR; TCRdb stores in-frame clones only, minus some. The data show 150,000 to 200,000 clones, roughly four fifths seen once. This rearrangement joins TRBV11-2 to TRBJ2-2; unclear D gene. This sequence originates from a woman aged 30 to 39 with acute or convalescent COVID-19. The sequenced material came from peripheral blood. As DNA, the CDR3 is TGTGCCAGCAGCCTTCACACCGGGGAGCTGTTTTTT. This translates into CASSLHTGELFF.